One and the same sample provided the 2 T cell receptor beta chains below, sequenced in a study of T-cell memory formation after mild COVID-19. From the 5' RACE reads, TCRdb called clonotypes with MiXCR, one entry per CDR3 protein. The table lists 35,000 to 40,000 distinct CDR3 sequences, about 6.1% of them singletons. The specimen was PBMCs or a T cell subset sorted from them (not recorded which). The source is an adult who had mild COVID-19 (a few samples of this study predate the infection). Cell type and time point are not known.

Relative to its sample, this clonotype is medium-sized (0.01 to 0.1%). The chain is built from TRBV12-3 or TRBV12-4 and TRBJ2-3; 10 nucleotides line up with TRBD2. The CDR3 loop spans 14 amino acids. The V gene end was trimmed by 6 bases and the J gene end by 4 bases; junction bases not matched to a gene: 4. As DNA, the CDR3 is TGTGCCAGCAGATCCGGGACTAGCGCAGATACGCAGTATTTT. This codes for CASRSGTSADTQYF.

This clonotype occurred a few times. The V call is TRBV6-2 or TRBV6-3, the J call TRBJ2-2; 8 bases are a match to TRBD1. This CDR3 spans 14 amino acids. With V trimmed by 6 bases and J by 5 bases, 5 bases remained unmatched. Germline assignment: CDR1 MNHEY and CDR2 SVGEGT. The CDR3 DNA reads TGTGCCAGCAGAGAGACAGGGGTGACCGGGGAGCTGTTTTTT. This codes for CASRETGVTGELFF.